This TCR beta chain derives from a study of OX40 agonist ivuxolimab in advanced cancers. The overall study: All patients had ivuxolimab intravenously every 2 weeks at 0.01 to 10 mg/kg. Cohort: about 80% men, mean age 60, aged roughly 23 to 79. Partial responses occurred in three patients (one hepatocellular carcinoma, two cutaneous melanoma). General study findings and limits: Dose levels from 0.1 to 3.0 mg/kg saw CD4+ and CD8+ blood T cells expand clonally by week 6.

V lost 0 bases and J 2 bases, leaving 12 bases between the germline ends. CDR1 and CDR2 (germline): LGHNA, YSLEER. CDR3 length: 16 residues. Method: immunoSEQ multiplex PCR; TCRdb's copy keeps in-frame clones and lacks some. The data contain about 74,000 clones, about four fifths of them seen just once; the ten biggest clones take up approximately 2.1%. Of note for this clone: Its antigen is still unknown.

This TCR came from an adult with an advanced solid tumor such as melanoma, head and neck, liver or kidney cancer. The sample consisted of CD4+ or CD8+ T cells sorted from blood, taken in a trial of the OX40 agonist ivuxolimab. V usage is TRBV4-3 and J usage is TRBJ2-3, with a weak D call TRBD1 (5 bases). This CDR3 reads CASSQDVRTPTDTQYF. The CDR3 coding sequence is TGCGCCAGCAGCCAAGATGTCCGGACACCCACAGATACGCAGTATTTT.